Each of the 14 T cell receptor beta chains below was sequenced from the same sample in a study of blood T cell repertoires in COVID-19 (dated by TCRdb to about 2020). To prepare the library, the immunoSEQ multiplex PCR assay was applied. The immuneACCESS repertoire file appears here via TCRdb, limited to in-frame rearrangements. These files lack a portion of the clones; in checked studies, under half of the deficit traces to unresolved V genes, and the cause of the others is not known. Within this sample are 150,000 to 200,000 clones, with roughly 82% of them counted one time only. The biggest ten clones account for 8% to 9.5% of the sample. The sequencing input was peripheral blood. These receptors were collected from an older woman with acute or convalescent COVID-19.

CDR3 sequence reads: CASSSPPSGSGNEQFF. Written as DNA, the CDR3 is TGTGCCAGCAGTTCCCCTCCTAGCGGGAGTGGTAATGAGCAGTTCTTC. The genes are TRBV28 and TRBJ2-1; 10 nucleotides align to TRBD2. Unmatched junction bases numbered 10, after V lost 4 bases and J lost 7 bases. Germline V gene lookup returns CDR1 MDHEN and CDR2 SYDVKM. The CDR3 totals 16 residues.

V is TRBV19 and J is TRBJ1-2; D not certain. Per the germline V gene, CDR1 is LNHDA and CDR2 is SQIVND (reference sequence). This CDR3 region has 15 residues. V was cut by 2 bases and J by 6 bases, with 16 bases left in between. The CDR3: CASSIIGRGKDGYTF. CDR3 nucleotide sequence: TGTGCCAGTAGTATAATTGGCAGAGGGAAGGATGGCTACACCTTC.

In this sample, this clone turned up once. This chain links TRBV19 with TRBJ2-1; no clear D. The V end lost 2 bases, the J end lost 8 bases, and 10 bases lay between the germline ends. CDR1 LNHDA and CDR2 SQIVND come from the germline V gene (reference sequence). The CDR3 contains 13 residues. The CDR3 region has the DNA TGTGCCAGTAGTATACCCTATAAGCATGAGCAGTTCTTC. It encodes CASSIPYKHEQFF. Full variable domain (missing parts from reference TRBV19 and TRBJ2-1): DGGITQSPKYLFRKEGQNVTLSCEQNLNHDAMYWYRQDPGQGLRLIYYSQIVNDFQKGDIAEGYSVSREKKESFPLTVTSAQKNPTAFYLCASSIPYKHEQFFGPGTRLTVL.

The chain combines TRBV21-1 with TRBJ1-1; TRBD1 reflects the table's D call only, with no check against the DNA. TRBV21-1 represents a pseudogene. This CDR3 region has 18 residues. The CDR3 reads CASSKEGEPAKQNTEAFF. For the CDR3, the DNA is TGTGCCAGCAGCAAAGAGGGGGAGCCCGCCAAACAGAACACTGAAGCTTTCTTT.

CDR3 in DNA: TGTGCCAGCAGCCTCAGGGGGCTCGGTACCGCAGATACGCAGTATTTT. The encoded protein is CASSLRGLGTADTQYF. V usage is TRBV5-6 and J usage is TRBJ2-3; 8 nucleotides align to TRBD1. CDR3 length: 16 residues. Germline trimming cut 4 bases from V and 4 bases from J; bases unmatched to any gene: 11. Germline assignment: CDR1 SGHDT and CDR2 YYEEEE.

The chain couples TRBV29-1 to TRBJ2-3; 9 nucleotides line up with TRBD2. Germline V lookup: CDR1 SQVTM, CDR2 ANQGSEA. The V gene end was trimmed by 2 bases and the J gene end by 2 bases; junction bases not matched to a gene: 11. The CDR3 covers 17 residues. The CDR3 is CSVESGPGLAYTDTQYF. The CDR3 DNA follows: TGCAGCGTTGAATCTGGTCCGGGACTAGCTTACACAGATACGCAGTATTTT.

The gene calls are TRBV6-5 and TRBJ2-2, with D perhaps TRBD2 (5 bases). Per the germline V gene, CDR1 is MNHEY and CDR2 is SVGAGI. This CDR3 comprises 14 residues. The V end was cut by 7 bases, the J end by 7 bases, with 16 bases between. CDR3 DNA sequence: TGTGCCAGCACCCTGATGGGCCGGGGCGGGGAGCTGTTTTTT. As protein: CASTLMGRGGELFF.

This sequence joins TRBV11-2 and TRBJ1-5; D not certain. CDR1 and CDR2 (germline): SGHAT, FQNNGV. V shed 5 bases and J shed 0 bases, with 17 bases lying between them. The CDR3 extends over 17 amino acids. CDR3 sequence (DNA): TGTGCCAGCAGCCCAAAGGAGGCGCATTATAGCAATCAGCCCCAGCATTTT. Residues: CASSPKEAHYSNQPQHF. The entire variable domain, with the rest obtained from reference TRBV11-2 and TRBJ1-5, is as follows: EAGVAQSPRYKIIEKRQSVAFWCNPISGHATLYWYQQILGQGPKLLIQFQNNGVVDDSQLPKDRFSAERLKGVDSTLKIQPAKLEDSAVYLCASSPKEAHYSNQPQHFGDGTRLSIL.

The count of this clone is one. The chain employs TRBV6-5 and TRBJ1-4; 11 nucleotides agree with TRBD1. Germline V gene lookup returns CDR1 MNHEY and CDR2 SVGAGI. V lost 4 bases, J lost 7 bases, and 2 bases stayed unmatched. There are 14 residues in the CDR3. The CDR3: CASSSDRGPEKLFF. In DNA, the CDR3 is TGTGCCAGCAGTTCGGACAGGGGGCCTGAAAAACTGTTTTTT.

The CDR3 sequence is CASSGLRQGGYEQYF. In nucleotides, the CDR3 is TGTGCCAGCAGCGGACTGAGACAGGGGGGTTACGAGCAGTACTTC. The genes are TRBV6-5 and TRBJ2-7; 9 positions match TRBD1. CDR1 MNHEY and CDR2 SVGAGI come from the germline V gene. The CDR3 totals 15 residues. V shed 6 bases and J 4 bases; nucleotides not matched to a gene: 10.

The chain is built from TRBV10-3 and TRBJ1-6, with TRBD1 matching over 11 bases. Germline CDR1 is ENHRY and CDR2 is SYGVKD. J gave up 9 bases and V 0 bases, and 1 base lay outside the gene matches. The CDR3 spans 15 residues. The CDR3 here is CAISESGTGGSPLHF. CDR3 nucleotide sequence: TGTGCCATCAGTGAGTCCGGGACAGGGGGTTCACCCCTCCACTTT.

J is TRBJ1-1 and V is TRBV29-1; D is unresolved. The V end lost 3 bases, the J end lost 0 bases, and 8 bases lay between the germline ends. CDR3 length: 13 amino acids. CDR1 and CDR2 from the germline V gene are SQVTM and ANQGSEA. DNA for the CDR3: TGCAGCGTTGACCAGACACTGAACACTGAAGCTTTCTTT. It specifies CSVDQTLNTEAFF.

This clone appeared a few times. This chain links TRBV6-2 or TRBV6-3 with TRBJ1-2; TRBD1 might be the D (5 bases). This CDR3 spans 12 amino acids. The germline gives CDR1 MNHEY, CDR2 SVGEGT. V gave up 6 bases and J gave up 3 bases, with 8 bases separating them. The CDR3 region has the DNA TGTGCCAGCAGCGAGACAGACTATGGCTACACCTTC. This translates into CASSETDYGYTF.

The chain uses TRBV9 and TRBJ2-5; D may be TRBD2 (5 bases). The CDR3 loop spans 15 amino acids. Trimming took off 6 bases at V and 4 bases at J, with 19 bases between the two ends. CDR1 is SGDLS and CDR2 is YYNGEE in the germline V gene. CDR3 loop: CASTPSAARGETQYF. The CDR3 bases are TGTGCCAGCACCCCCTCAGCGGCAAGAGGAGAGACCCAGTACTTC.